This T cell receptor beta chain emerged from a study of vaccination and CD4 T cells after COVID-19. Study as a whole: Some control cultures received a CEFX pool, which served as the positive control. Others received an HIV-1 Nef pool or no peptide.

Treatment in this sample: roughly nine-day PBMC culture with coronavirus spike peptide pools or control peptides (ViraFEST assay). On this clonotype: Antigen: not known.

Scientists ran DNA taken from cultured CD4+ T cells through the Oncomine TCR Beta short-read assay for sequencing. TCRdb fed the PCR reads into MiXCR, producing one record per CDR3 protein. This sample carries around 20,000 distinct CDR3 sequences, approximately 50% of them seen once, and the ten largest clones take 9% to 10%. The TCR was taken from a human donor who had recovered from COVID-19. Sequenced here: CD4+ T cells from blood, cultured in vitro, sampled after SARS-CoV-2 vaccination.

The CDR3 spells CAWSVRLGVDYGYTF. The CDR3 DNA is TGTGCCTGGAGTGTACGTCTGGGGGTAGACTATGGCTACACCTTC. This chain connects TRBV30 to TRBJ1-2; tentatively, D is TRBD1 (5 bases). CDR1 is GTSNPN, CDR2 SVGIG, per germline (reference sequence). V was cut by 0 bases and J by 3 bases, with 14 bases left in between. The CDR3 consists of 15 residues. The full variable domain, rest sourced from reference TRBV30 and TRBJ1-2, is SQTIHQWPATLVQPVGSPLSLECTVEGTSNPNLYWYRQAAGRGLQLLFYSVGIGQISSEVPQNLSASRPQDRQFILSSKKLLLSDSGFYLCAWSVRLGVDYGYTFGSGTRLTVV.